The 32 T cell receptor beta chains in this list originate from one sample, sequenced in a study of T cell clonality in common variable immunodeficiency. The data were produced by immunoSEQ multiplex PCR, yet TCRdb's version contains in-frame clones alone and is incomplete. The sample lists 55,000 to 65,000 clones, none appearing once, the ten largest making up approximately 1.7%. What was sequenced was peripheral blood mononuclear cells. Source of these receptors: a person aged 18 to 75 in good health.

This clone was observed at least ten times. The read finishes 3 residues shy of the CDR3 end, and the germline J gene is used to complete it. The chain employs TRBV4-1 and TRBJ2-3; D uncertain. V was pared by 0 bases and J by 1 base, with 14 bases between. Germline-derived CDR1 and CDR2 are MGHRA and YSYEKL. The CDR3 sequence is 17 residues long. CDR3 region: CASSQDLTPYRTDTQYF. Incomplete CDR3 DNA: TGCGCCAGCAGCCAAGATCTAACGCCCTACCGCACAGATACG.

At least ten counts were recorded for this clone. Sequencing ends 3 residues short of the CDR3 end; the germline J gene provides the rest. The J gene is TRBJ2-2, the V gene TRBV19, with D possibly TRBD1 on 6 matching bases. With 1 base removed from V and 6 bases from J, the gap between germline ends came to 12 bases. This CDR3 has 15 residues. Germline V gene lookup returns CDR1 LNHDA and CDR2 SQIVND (reference sequence). Incomplete CDR3 DNA: TGTGCCAGTAGTATAGGACAGGAAAGGGCCGGGGAG. Translated: CASSIGQERAGE. The CDR3, in full, reads CASSIGQERAGELFF. The full variable domain, its missing parts supplied by reference TRBV19 and TRBJ2-2, is DGGITQSPKYLFRKEGQNVTLSCEQNLNHDAMYWYRQDPGQGLRLIYYSQIVNDFQKGDIAEGYSVSREKKESFPLTVTSAQKNPTAFYLCASSIGQERAGELFFGEGSRLTVL.

This clone was picked up many times. The CDR3 extends 3 residues past the end of the read, so its final part is completed from the germline J gene. The V gene is TRBV30, the J gene TRBJ2-2; D may be TRBD1 (6 bases). V was trimmed by 5 bases and J by 5 bases, leaving 9 bases between them. Germline V gene sequence: CDR1 GTSNPN, CDR2 SVGIG (reference sequence). The CDR3 is 12 residues long. The CDR3 protein is CAWATGTGELFF. The sequenced part of the CDR3 DNA is TGTGCCTGGGCTACAGGGACCGGGGAG.

Ten or more counts support this clone. Read sequence stops 3 residues before the CDR3 end, and the germline J gene provides the missing end. This chain uses TRBV28 with TRBJ1-4; 7 nucleotides match TRBD1. The germline CDR1 and CDR2 sequences are MDHEN and SYDVKM. The CDR3 loop spans 13 amino acids. V lost 8 bases and J lost 4; bases outside the gene matches: 4. The chain's CDR3 is CASGDRNNEKLFF. Partial CDR3 DNA: TGTGCCAGCGGGGACAGAAATAATGAAAAA.

This clone was seen at least ten times. The DNA read from the CDR3 is TGCGCCAGCAGCTTGAGTACTAGCGGGAGAGTTAATGAG. Translating gives CASSLSTSGRVNE. The full CDR3 protein reads CASSLSTSGRVNEQFF. The chain carries TRBV5-1 and TRBJ2-1, with 11 bases matching TRBD2. The observed sequence ends 3 residues before the CDR3 terminus, with the missing tail filled in from the germline J gene. The CDR3 has 16 residues. V was clipped by 1 base and J by 7 bases; unmatched bases: 7. Germline CDR1 reads SGHRS; CDR2 reads YFSETQ.

This clone was observed many times. With the read ending 3 residues before the CDR3 end, the germline J gene is used to fill in that end. The chain links TRBV7-8 to TRBJ1-4; 7 bases agree with TRBD1. This CDR3 is built from 14 residues. V was pared by 5 bases and J by 7 bases, with 7 bases of the junction left unmatched. Germline loops: CDR1 SGHVS, CDR2 FQNEAQ. CDR3 region: CASSTRQGGEKLFF. The covered CDR3 bases are TGTGCCAGCAGCACACGACAGGGCGGTGAAAAA.

This clone turned up a few times. The CDR3 extends 3 residues past the end of the read, so its final part is completed from the germline J gene. The chain employs TRBV7-9 and TRBJ1-1; D not certain. Deletions cut 1 base from V and 7 bases from J, with 7 bases between. The CDR3 contains 12 residues. Germline V gene sequence: CDR1 SEHNR, CDR2 FQNEAQ (reference sequence). The sequenced CDR3 bases are TGTGCCAGCAGCTTAGTTCCAGGTGAA. This encodes CASSLVPGE. The full CDR3 is CASSLVPGEAFF.

This clone was recorded at least ten times. Read data end 3 residues before the CDR3 end; the end is taken from the germline J gene. The chain recombines TRBV6-2 or TRBV6-3 with TRBJ2-2, with TRBD2 matching 13 bases. The CDR3 extends over 17 amino acids. The trim removed 4 bases at V and 7 bases at J, leaving 9 bases unmatched. Germline V gene sequence: CDR1 MNHEY, CDR2 SVGEGT. The CDR3 reads CASSFSGLAGEIGELFF. The CDR3 DNA, read in part, is TGTGCCAGCAGTTTCTCTGGACTAGCGGGAGAGATCGGGGAG.

This clone has at least ten counts. The sequence runs out 3 residues before the end of the CDR3; the remainder is reconstructed from the germline J gene. The chain is built from TRBV19 and TRBJ2-1; 11 bases are shared with TRBD1. The CDR3 runs 14 residues. Looked up from germline, CDR1 is LNHDA and CDR2 is SQIVND (reference sequence). V was pared by 6 bases and J by 8 bases, with 6 bases of the junction left unmatched. CDR3 bases read: TGTGCCAGTAGACTAAGGACAGGGGGCGATGAG. Translation: CASRLRTGGDE. The CDR3 reads in full as CASRLRTGGDEQFF.

This clone appeared many times. From the germline J gene comes the end of the CDR3, since the read stops 3 residues before it. The V and J genes are TRBV20-1 and TRBJ2-7; unclear D gene. The length of the CDR3 is 16 residues. Deletions cut 2 bases from V and 0 bases from J, with 17 bases between. The germline CDR1 and CDR2 sequences are DFQATT and SNEGSKA (reference sequence). CDR3 region: CSARSVSPKSSYEQYF. Partial CDR3 DNA: TGCAGTGCTAGATCGGTTTCCCCTAAGAGCTCCTACGAG.

There are many counts of this clone. The read ends 3 residues before the CDR3 terminus; that terminus is restored from the germline J gene. The chain uses TRBV7-3 and TRBJ2-1; D might be TRBD2 (6 bases). CDR3 size: 13 residues. The V and J ends lost 0 bases and 7 bases respectively, with 7 bases between them. Per germline, CDR1 SGHTA and CDR2 FQGTGA. CDR3 bases read: TGTGCCAGCAGCTTAACGGAGGGGAATGAG. Residues: CASSLTEGNE. Given in full, the CDR3 is CASSLTEGNEQFF.

This clone was seen many times. The missing CDR3 end, 3 residues past where the read stops, is filled in from the germline J gene. J is TRBJ2-3 and V is TRBV30; D is perhaps TRBD2 (6 bases). Trimming cost V 4 bases and J 4 bases, with 15 bases left between them. The CDR3 has 14 residues. The germline V gene encodes CDR1 GTSNPN and CDR2 SVGIG (reference sequence). The DNA read from the CDR3 is TGTGCCTGGATCTCGGTCGGGGGAGCAGATACG. The encoded protein is CAWISVGGADT. The CDR3, in full, reads CAWISVGGADTQYF.

Many counts were recorded for this clone. The CDR3 end is not reached by the read, which stops 3 residues before it; the germline J gene fills it in. The gene calls are TRBV19 and TRBJ2-7; TRBD2 matches at 10 bases. The germline V gene has CDR1 LNHDA and CDR2 SQIVND (reference sequence). J was trimmed by 2 bases and V by 4 bases; bases with no gene match: 5. CDR3 length equals 15 residues. CDR3 bases read: TGTGCCAGTAGTACTGGACTAGCGGCCACCTACGAG. It codes for CASSTGLAATYE. The complete CDR3 protein is CASSTGLAATYEQYF.

This clone was counted many times. The read gets to within 3 residues of the CDR3 end, and the germline J gene fills in the rest. This chain connects TRBV5-1 to TRBJ2-3; D gene ambiguous. The CDR3 extends over 13 amino acids. In germline, CDR1 is SGHRS, CDR2 YFSETQ. V was trimmed by 3 bases and J by 6 bases, leaving 11 bases between them. The sequenced CDR3 bases are TGCGCCAGCAGCTCGACAAGCCCGGATACG. It is translated as CASSSTSPDT. The entire CDR3 sequence reads CASSSTSPDTQYF. Full variable domain (outside the CDR3, taken from reference TRBV5-1 and TRBJ2-3): KAGVTQTPRYLIKTRGQQVTLSCSPISGHRSVSWYQQTPGQGLQFLFEYFSETQRNKGNFPGRFSGRQFSNSRSEMNVSTLELGDSALYLCASSSTSPDTQYFGPGTRLTVL.

This clone was recorded at least ten times. The read falls 3 residues short of the CDR3 end, and the missing part is taken from the germline J gene. J is TRBJ2-5 and V is TRBV4-2; maybe TRBD1 (6 bases). This CDR3 has 14 residues. The V end lost 4 bases, the J end lost 5 bases, and 14 bases lay between the germline ends. Germline V gene sequence: CDR1 LGHNA, CDR2 YNFKEQ. This CDR3 reads CASSPEPGEETQYF. CDR3 DNA, as far as it was read: TGTGCCAGCAGCCCCGAACCAGGGGAGGAGACC.

The sample holds a few counts of this clone. Sequencing ends 3 residues short of the CDR3 end; the germline J gene provides the rest. The chain combines TRBV7-3 with TRBJ2-4; D not resolved. CDR1 is SGHTA and CDR2 is FQGTGA in the germline V gene. The CDR3 loop spans 13 amino acids. The CDR3 here is CASSLLPNYGQYF. The sequenced CDR3 bases are TGTGCCAGCAGCTTACTCCCAAACTATGGT.

This clone has a count of ten or more. From the germline J gene comes the end of the CDR3, since the read stops 3 residues before it. The J gene is TRBJ2-1, the V gene TRBV20-1; no clear D. The germline V gene has CDR1 DFQATT and CDR2 SNEGSKA (reference sequence). The V end lost 7 bases, the J end lost 3 bases, and 7 bases lay between the germline ends. This CDR3 comprises 11 residues. CDR3 region: CSVPGYNEQFF. The CDR3 DNA, read in part, is TGCAGTGTACCAGGCTACAATGAG.

This clone was seen many times. The sequenced part of the CDR3 DNA is TGCGCCAGCAGCCGGACAAGCTCTGGAAACACC. Protein: CASSRTSSGNT. The whole CDR3 sequence is CASSRTSSGNTIYF. The chain couples TRBV5-1 to TRBJ1-3, with a possible D match to TRBD1 (5 bases). Read data end 3 residues before the CDR3 end; the end is taken from the germline J gene. The CDR3 covers 14 residues. In germline, CDR1 is SGHRS, CDR2 YFSETQ. Trimming stripped 4 bases from V and 0 bases from J, with 8 bases between. Combining the CDR3 with reference TRBV5-1 and TRBJ1-3 gives the whole variable domain KAGVTQTPRYLIKTRGQQVTLSCSPISGHRSVSWYQQTPGQGLQFLFEYFSETQRNKGNFPGRFSGRQFSNSRSEMNVSTLELGDSALYLCASSRTSSGNTIYFGEGSWLTVV.

This clone was detected ten times or more. Germline is not matched at one junction end, which may reflect a read error. The sequence runs out 3 residues before the end of the CDR3; the remainder is reconstructed from the germline J gene. This chain connects TRBV4-2 to TRBJ1-2, with TRBD1 as a possible D gene (6 bases). The V gene's germline CDR1 is LGHNA and CDR2 YNFKEQ. The CDR3 runs 16 residues. CDR3 in amino acids: CASSQDRAGADYGYTF. The sequenced part of the CDR3 DNA is TGCGCCAGCAGCCAAGATAGGGCAGGGGCTGACTATGGC.

This clone was seen at least ten times. From the germline J gene comes the end of the CDR3, since the read stops 3 residues before it. This chain links TRBV20-1 with TRBJ2-1; 10 positions match TRBD2. Trimming at V came to 0 bases and at J to 7 bases, leaving 3 bases not matched to a gene. Germline CDR1 DFQATT, CDR2 SNEGSKA (reference sequence). The CDR3 covers 14 residues. The sequenced CDR3 bases are TGCAGTGCTAGAGAGGGGGGACTAGCGAATGAG. It encodes CSAREGGLANE. The entire CDR3 sequence reads CSAREGGLANEQFF.

Comment on this clone: The missing CDR3 end, 3 residues past where the read stops, is filled in from the germline J gene. The V call is TRBV18, the J call TRBJ2-7; no firm D call. The CDR3 runs to 15 residues. V gave up 3 bases and J gave up 6 bases, with 18 bases separating them. Germline V gene sequence: CDR1 KGHSH, CDR2 LQKENI. CDR3 sequence: CASSPPEVVAREQYF. CDR3 DNA, as far as it was read: TGTGCCAGCTCACCGCCAGAGGTCGTCGCCCGCGAG.

Ten or more counts support this clone. The CDR3 extends 3 residues past the end of the read, so its final part is completed from the germline J gene. This chain links TRBV5-1 with TRBJ2-5; 8 positions agree with TRBD1. CDR3 length equals 13 residues. Germline CDR1 is SGHRS and CDR2 is YFSETQ. With 4 bases clipped from V and 4 bases from J, the junction kept 3 bases outside the gene matches. CDR3 sequence: CASSPGQGETQYF. The sequenced part of the CDR3 DNA is TGCGCCAGCAGCCCTGGACAGGGAGAGACC.

This clone was found many times. The CDR3 is cut off 3 residues early in the read; its end comes from the germline J gene. The chain couples TRBV2 to TRBJ2-2; 13 bases are a match to TRBD2. CDR1 SNHLY and CDR2 FYNNEI come from the germline V gene. V was pared by 3 bases and J by 1 base, with 5 bases of the junction left unmatched. The CDR3 runs to 18 residues. The CDR3: CASSDLTSGRKNTGELFF. CDR3 DNA (partial): TGTGCCAGCAGTGATCTGACTAGCGGGAGGAAGAACACCGGGGAG.

This clone was observed many times. Compared with germline, one end of the junction differs, possibly owing to a read error. The CDR3 end falls 3 residues outside the read, so it is completed with the germline J gene. The chain combines TRBV4-2 with TRBJ1-2; the match to TRBD1 covers 8 bases. The CDR3 spans 15 residues. Germline CDR1 LGHNA, CDR2 YNFKEQ. Partial CDR3 DNA: TGCGCCAGCAGCCAGGGGACAGGTTGGGGAATTGGC. This sequence encodes CASSQGTGWGIG. The entire CDR3 protein is CASSQGTGWGIGYTF.

This clone was counted ten times or more. The read terminates 3 residues before the CDR3 end, so the remaining end is supplied by the germline J gene. The rearrangement uses TRBV20-1 and TRBJ1-2; a possible D gene is TRBD1 (6 bases). V gave up 1 base and J gave up 6 bases, with 9 bases separating them. CDR1 DFQATT and CDR2 SNEGSKA come from the germline V gene (reference sequence). The CDR3 has 12 residues. The CDR3 loop reads CSARVGQHGYTF. The CDR3 DNA, read in part, is TGCAGTGCTAGAGTAGGACAGCATGGC.

Many counts were recorded for this clone. Read coverage stops 3 residues before the CDR3 terminus; the germline J gene supplies the remainder. The chain links TRBV20-1 to TRBJ1-4; D is unresolved. The CDR3 runs 13 residues. The V and J ends lost 3 bases and 8 bases respectively, with 13 bases between them. Germline V gene sequence: CDR1 DFQATT, CDR2 SNEGSKA (reference sequence). CDR3: CSARVHEREKLFF. CDR3 bases read: TGCAGTGCTAGGGTTCACGAGAGGGAAAAA.

This clone has at least ten counts. The read terminates 3 residues ahead of where the CDR3 ends, so the germline J gene completes it. The genes are TRBV2 and TRBJ1-4, with TRBD1 matching 10 bases. Trimming removed 7 bases from V and 5 bases from J; junction bases left unmatched: 7. Germline lookup yields CDR1 SNHLY and CDR2 FYNNEI. The length of the CDR3 is 15 residues. Partial CDR3 DNA: TGTGCCAGCAACTCGCCGGGACAGGGGAATGAAAAA. It specifies CASNSPGQGNEK. The whole CDR3 protein is CASNSPGQGNEKLFF.

This clone was recorded a few times. The observed sequence ends 3 residues before the CDR3 terminus, with the missing tail filled in from the germline J gene. This rearrangement joins TRBV18 to TRBJ2-7; D is unclear. Germline CDR1 and CDR2: KGHSH and LQKENI. The CDR3 is 14 residues long. V lost 0 bases and J lost 2, with 8 bases in between. The sequenced part of the CDR3 DNA is TGTGCCAGCTCACCACCGGCCAGTACCTACGAG. Translated: CASSPPASTYE. Given in full, the CDR3 is CASSPPASTYEQYF.

This clone has ten or more counts. Coverage ceases 3 residues before the CDR3 finishes, and the germline J gene fills in the end. This chain connects TRBV24-1 to TRBJ1-4, with 8 positions matching TRBD1. CDR3 length: 13 residues. Trimming took 7 bases from V and 6 from J; bases not matched to a gene: 3. Germline V lookup: CDR1 KGHDR, CDR2 SFDVKD. The sequenced CDR3 bases are TGTGCCACCAGCAGGGGGCCGGATGAAAAA. This gives the protein CATSRGPDEK. The whole CDR3 protein reads CATSRGPDEKLFF.

This clone was counted ten times or more. The CDR3 end lies 3 residues beyond the end of the read and is filled in from the germline J gene. The chain is built from TRBV11-2 and TRBJ2-7; 7 bases align to TRBD1. V gave up 1 base and J gave up 2 bases; unmatched junction bases: 2. This CDR3 is 14 amino acids long. CDR1 and CDR2 from the germline V gene are SGHAT and FQNNGV. The CDR3 loop is CASSLGDSTYEQYF. CDR3 DNA (partial): TGTGCCAGCAGCTTAGGGGACAGCACCTACGAG.

This clone was seen repeatedly, ten times or more. The DNA ends 3 residues before the CDR3 does, and the rest of the CDR3 is filled in from the germline J gene. The rearrangement uses TRBV10-2 and TRBJ2-1; 12 bases align to TRBD2. V shed 9 bases, J shed 4 bases, and the junction held 13 bases outside the gene matches. In germline, CDR1 is WSHSY, CDR2 SAAADI. The CDR3 consists of 17 residues. CDR3 region: CASRTSGNYPRYNEQFF. The covered CDR3 bases are TGCGCCAGTAGGACTAGCGGGAATTACCCCCGATACAATGAG.

This clone was counted many times. The observed sequence ends 3 residues before the CDR3 terminus, with the missing tail filled in from the germline J gene. The chain couples TRBV7-2 to TRBJ2-7, with D possibly being TRBD1 or TRBD2 (5 bases each). CDR1 and CDR2 from the germline V gene are SGHTA and FQGNSA. The CDR3 totals 12 residues. The chain's CDR3 is CPTSSRVYEQYF. CDR3 bases read: TGTCCCACTAGTTCCAGGGTCTACGAG.